These T cell receptor beta chains were read from a single sample in a study of T cells in Graves' hyperthyroidism and ophthalmopathy. Each CDR3 protein is one row after TCRdb ran MiXCR on the multiplex PCR reads. The data hold around 520,000 distinct CDR3 sequences, with around 24% observed a single time. The material sequenced was blood. The receptor source for this set is a woman aged 25-40 years with Graves' ophthalmopathy. Each CDR3 is given with its conserved first and last residue. D genes are given only for firm matches. Expanded clones are given a class, and other clones once, few, many or no size at all.

V: TRBV7-9; J: TRBJ1-1; D: TRBD1; size: many; CDR3: CASSMRLAGGASWNTEAFF; DNA: TGTGCCAGCAGCATGAGGCTCGCAGGGGGCGCCTCGTGGAACACTGAAGCTTTCTTT
V: TRBV30; J: TRBJ1-2; D: .; size: many; CDR3: CAWSGTGRSHYGYTF; DNA: TGTGCCTGGAGTGGGACTGGCCGATCACACTATGGCTACACCTTC
V: TRBV7-8; J: TRBJ1-5; D: .; size: .; CDR3: CASSSPGLIEPQHF; DNA: TGTGCCAGCAGTTCCCCCGGTCTTATCGAGCCCCAGCATTTT
V: TRBV5-1; J: TRBJ1-1; D: .; size: .; CDR3: CASSSGQGGDRAFF; DNA: TGCGCCAGCAGCTCGGGACAAGGCGGGGATCGGGCTTTCTTT
V: TRBV27; J: TRBJ1-3; D: .; size: many; CDR3: CASSLGLVSGNTIYF; DNA: TGTGCCAGCAGTTTAGGCCTAGTCTCTGGAAACACCATATATTTT
V: TRBV7-3; J: TRBJ2-2; D: TRBD1; size: many; CDR3: CASSPRQGAPTGELFF; DNA: TGTGCCAGCAGCCCCAGACAGGGGGCGCCGACCGGGGAGCTGTTTTTT
V: TRBV6-5; J: TRBJ2-7; D: .; size: many; CDR3: CASSPLGESPSYEQYF; DNA: TGTGCCAGCAGCCCCTTGGGGGAGTCACCTTCCTACGAGCAGTACTTC
V: TRBV28; J: TRBJ2-7; D: .; size: many; CDR3: CAMKGANSYEQYF; DNA: TGTGCCATGAAGGGAGCAAATTCCTACGAGCAGTACTTC
V: TRBV2; J: TRBJ2-5; D: .; size: many; CDR3: CASSQTGETQYF; DNA: TGTGCCAGCAGTCAGACAGGAGAGACCCAGTACTTC
V: TRBV29-1; J: TRBJ1-2; D: .; size: .; CDR3: CSVEGRNYGYTF; DNA: TGCAGCGTTGAGGGCAGGAACTATGGCTACACCTTC
V: TRBV5-1; J: TRBJ2-7; D: .; size: .; CDR3: CASSFPEGHHSYEQYF; DNA: TGCGCCAGCAGCTTCCCTGAAGGGCACCACTCCTACGAGCAGTACTTC
V: TRBV20-1; J: TRBJ2-2; D: .; size: .; CDR3: CSARDYFGLDTGELFF; DNA: TGCAGTGCTAGAGATTATTTTGGCCTCGACACCGGGGAGCTGTTTTTT
V: TRBV28; J: TRBJ1-1; D: TRBD1; size: many; CDR3: CASSLGTGRGNTEAFF; DNA: TGTGCCAGCAGTTTGGGGACAGGGAGAGGGAACACTGAAGCTTTCTTT
V: TRBV18; J: TRBJ1-2; D: .; size: .; CDR3: CASSPKITEAPNYGYTF; DNA: TGTGCCAGCTCACCAAAAATAACCGAGGCTCCTAACTATGGCTACACCTTC
V: TRBV11-2; J: TRBJ1-1; D: .; size: .; CDR3: CASSLVGGPMNTEAFF; DNA: TGTGCCAGCAGCTTAGTTGGCGGACCCATGAACACTGAAGCTTTCTTT
V: TRBV3-1; J: TRBJ1-1; D: .; size: many; CDR3: CASSQEGGITEAFF; DNA: TGTGCCAGCAGCCAAGAGGGAGGGATCACTGAAGCTTTCTTT
V: TRBV20-1; J: TRBJ2-7; D: TRBD2; size: .; CDR3: CSAAQSGGALIYEQYF; DNA: TGCAGTGCTGCCCAAAGCGGGGGGGCCCTAATCTACGAGCAGTACTTC
V: TRBV6-2/TRBV6-3; J: TRBJ1-1; D: .; size: many; CDR3: CASSFGSNTEAFF; DNA: TGTGCCAGCAGTTTCGGGTCGAACACTGAAGCTTTCTTT
V: TRBV20-1; J: TRBJ2-7; D: TRBD1; size: many; CDR3: CSAADPSIQGAPSYEQYF; DNA: TGCAGTGCTGCCGACCCCAGCATTCAGGGGGCTCCCTCCTACGAGCAGTACTTC
V: TRBV12-3/TRBV12-4; J: TRBJ1-2; D: .; size: many; CDR3: CASWLNYGYTF; DNA: TGTGCCAGCTGGCTGAACTATGGCTACACCTTC
V: TRBV12-3/TRBV12-4; J: TRBJ1-3; D: .; size: .; CDR3: CASRLLQGAGNTIYF; DNA: TGTGCCAGCAGACTTTTACAGGGCGCGGGAAACACCATATATTTT
V: TRBV20-1; J: TRBJ2-7; D: TRBD2; size: many; CDR3: CSAPAGGFSYEQYF; DNA: TGCAGTGCACCGGCGGGGGGTTTTTCCTACGAGCAGTACTTC
V: TRBV7-8; J: TRBJ1-5; D: .; size: .; CDR3: CASSLERSDNQPQHF; DNA: TGTGCCAGCAGCTTAGAGAGATCAGACAATCAGCCCCAGCATTTT